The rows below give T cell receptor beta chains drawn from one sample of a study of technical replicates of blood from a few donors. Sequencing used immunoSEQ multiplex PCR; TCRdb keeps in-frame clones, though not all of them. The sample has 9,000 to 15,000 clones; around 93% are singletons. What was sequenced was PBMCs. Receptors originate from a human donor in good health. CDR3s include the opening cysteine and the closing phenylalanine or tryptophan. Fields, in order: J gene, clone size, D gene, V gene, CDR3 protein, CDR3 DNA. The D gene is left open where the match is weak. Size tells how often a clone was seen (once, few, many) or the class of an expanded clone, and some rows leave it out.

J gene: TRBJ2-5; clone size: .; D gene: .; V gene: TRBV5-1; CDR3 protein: CASSFTSPYQETQYF; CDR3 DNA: TGCGCCAGCAGCTTTACTAGCCCATACCAAGAGACCCAGTACTTC
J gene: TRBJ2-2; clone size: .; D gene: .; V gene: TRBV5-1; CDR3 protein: CASSLASSFTGELFF; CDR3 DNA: TGCGCCAGCAGCTTGGCCTCGAGCTTCACCGGGGAGCTGTTTTTT
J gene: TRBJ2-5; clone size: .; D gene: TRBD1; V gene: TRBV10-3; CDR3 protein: CAISGQGGAETQYF; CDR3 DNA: TGTGCCATCAGTGGACAGGGTGGGGCAGAGACCCAGTACTTC
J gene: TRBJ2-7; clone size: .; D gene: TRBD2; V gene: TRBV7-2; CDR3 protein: CASSLGTSGYSYEQYF; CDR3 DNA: TGTGCCAGCAGCTTAGGGACTAGCGGGTACTCCTACGAGCAGTACTTC
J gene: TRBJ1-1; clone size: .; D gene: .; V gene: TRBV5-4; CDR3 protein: CASSLGRATFF; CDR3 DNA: TGTGCCAGCAGCTTGGGCAGGGCGACTTTCTTT
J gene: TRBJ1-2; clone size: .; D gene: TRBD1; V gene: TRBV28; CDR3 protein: CASSGQGVVSNYGYTF; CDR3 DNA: TGTGCCAGCAGTGGACAGGGGGTGGTTTCGAACTATGGCTACACCTTC
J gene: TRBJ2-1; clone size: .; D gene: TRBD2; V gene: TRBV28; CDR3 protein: CASSFGRAGNEQFF; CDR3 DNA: TGTGCCAGCAGTTTCGGAAGAGCGGGAAATGAGCAGTTCTTC
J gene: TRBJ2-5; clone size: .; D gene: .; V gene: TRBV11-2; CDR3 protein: CASSLSSGEETQYF; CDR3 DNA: TGTGCCAGCAGCTTAAGTTCCGGGGAAGAGACCCAGTACTTC
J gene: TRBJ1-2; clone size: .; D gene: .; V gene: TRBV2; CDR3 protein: CASSEAGRTTF; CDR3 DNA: TGTGCCAGCAGTGAAGCCGGCAGGACAACCTTC
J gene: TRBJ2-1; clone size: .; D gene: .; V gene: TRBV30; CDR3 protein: CAWSANNNEQFF; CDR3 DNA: TGTGCCTGGAGTGCGAACAACAATGAGCAGTTCTTC
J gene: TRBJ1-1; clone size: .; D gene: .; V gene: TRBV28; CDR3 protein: CASTDPGDVAFF; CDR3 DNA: TGTGCCAGCACCGACCCGGGGGACGTAGCTTTCTTT
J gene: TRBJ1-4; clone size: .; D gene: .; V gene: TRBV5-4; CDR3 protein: CASSMDSLNEKLFF; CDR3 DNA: TGTGCCAGCAGCATGGACAGTCTTAATGAAAAACTGTTTTTT
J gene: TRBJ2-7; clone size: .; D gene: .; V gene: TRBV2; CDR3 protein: CASAQPFEGEQYF; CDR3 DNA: TGTGCCAGCGCCCAGCCCTTTGAGGGAGAGCAGTACTTC
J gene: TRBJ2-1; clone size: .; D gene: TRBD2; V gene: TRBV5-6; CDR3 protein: CASSPYPGLAYNEQFF; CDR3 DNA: TGTGCCAGCAGCCCCTATCCGGGACTAGCTTACAATGAGCAGTTCTTC
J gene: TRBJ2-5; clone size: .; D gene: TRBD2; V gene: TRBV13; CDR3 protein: CASSSGLAGSWETQYF; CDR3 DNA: TGTGCCAGCAGCTCGGGACTAGCGGGATCCTGGGAGACCCAGTACTTC
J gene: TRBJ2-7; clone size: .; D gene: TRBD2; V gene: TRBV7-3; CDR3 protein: CASSLGGEGEQYF; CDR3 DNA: TGTGCCAGCAGCTTAGGAGGGGAGGGCGAGCAGTACTTC
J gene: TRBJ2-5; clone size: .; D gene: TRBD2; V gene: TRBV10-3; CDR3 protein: CAISGGLAGGLGETQYF; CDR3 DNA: TGTGCCATCAGTGGCGGACTAGCGGGAGGGCTTGGAGAGACCCAGTACTTC
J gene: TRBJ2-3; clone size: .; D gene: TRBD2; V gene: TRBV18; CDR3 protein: CASSPPRGDSGTDTQYF; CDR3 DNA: TGTGCCAGCTCACCGCCGCGGGGGGATAGCGGCACAGATACGCAGTATTTT
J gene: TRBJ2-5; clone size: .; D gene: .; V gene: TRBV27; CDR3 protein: CASSLRDPRTQYF; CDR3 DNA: TGTGCCAGCAGTTTAAGAGATCCTCGGACCCAGTACTTC
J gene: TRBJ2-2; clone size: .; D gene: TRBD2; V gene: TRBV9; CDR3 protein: CASSSGLAVWELFF; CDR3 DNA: TGTGCCAGCAGCTCGGGACTAGCGGTATGGGAGCTGTTTTTT
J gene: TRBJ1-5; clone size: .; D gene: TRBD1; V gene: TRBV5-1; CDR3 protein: CASSPQTGSDQPQHF; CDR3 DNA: TGCGCCAGCAGCCCGCAGACAGGGTCGGATCAGCCCCAGCATTTT
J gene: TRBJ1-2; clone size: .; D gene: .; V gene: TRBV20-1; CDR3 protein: CSARAVYGYTF; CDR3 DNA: TGCAGTGCGCGTGCCGTCTATGGCTACACCTTC
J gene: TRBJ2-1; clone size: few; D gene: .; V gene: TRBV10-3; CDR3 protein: CAAKGVGASGNYNEQFF; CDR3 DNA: TGTGCCGCCAAGGGGGTCGGGGCTAGCGGAAATTACAATGAGCAGTTCTTC
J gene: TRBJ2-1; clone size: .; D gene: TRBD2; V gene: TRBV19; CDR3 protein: CASSRGLAGYNEQFF; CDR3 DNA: TGTGCCAGTAGTAGAGGACTAGCGGGGTACAATGAGCAGTTCTTC
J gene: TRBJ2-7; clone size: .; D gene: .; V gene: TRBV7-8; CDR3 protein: CASSFRGNEGQYF; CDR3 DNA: TGTGCCAGCAGCTTTCGAGGTAACGAAGGGCAGTACTTC
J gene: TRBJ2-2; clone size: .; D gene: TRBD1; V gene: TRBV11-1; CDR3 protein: CASSGQGWNTGELFF; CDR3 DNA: TGTGCCAGCAGCGGACAGGGGTGGAACACCGGGGAGCTGTTTTTT
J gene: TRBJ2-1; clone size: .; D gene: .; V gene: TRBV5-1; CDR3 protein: CASSSGSYNEQFF; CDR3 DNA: TGCGCCAGCAGCTCCGGGTCCTACAATGAGCAGTTCTTC
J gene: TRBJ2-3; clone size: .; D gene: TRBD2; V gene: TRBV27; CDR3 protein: CASSSNLGLADNTDTQYF; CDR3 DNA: TGTGCCAGCAGCTCCAACCTAGGACTAGCGGACAACACAGATACGCAGTATTTT
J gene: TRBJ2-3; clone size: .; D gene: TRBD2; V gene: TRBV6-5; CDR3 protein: CASSYVSGTSEGTQYF; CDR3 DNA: TGTGCCAGCAGTTACGTTAGCGGGACTTCCGAGGGAACGCAGTATTTT